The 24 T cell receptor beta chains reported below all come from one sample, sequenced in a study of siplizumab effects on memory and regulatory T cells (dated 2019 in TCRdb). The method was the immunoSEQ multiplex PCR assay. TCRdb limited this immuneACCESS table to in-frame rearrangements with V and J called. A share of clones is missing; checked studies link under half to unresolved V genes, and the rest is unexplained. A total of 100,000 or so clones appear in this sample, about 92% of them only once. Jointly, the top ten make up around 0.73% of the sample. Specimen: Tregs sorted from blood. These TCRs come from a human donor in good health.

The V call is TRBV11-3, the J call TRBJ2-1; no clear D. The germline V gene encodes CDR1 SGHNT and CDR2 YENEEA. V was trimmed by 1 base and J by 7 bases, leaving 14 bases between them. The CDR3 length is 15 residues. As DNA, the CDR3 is TGTGCCAGCAGCTTAGTATCTGGACCCGGGAATGAGCAGTTCTTC. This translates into CASSLVSGPGNEQFF.

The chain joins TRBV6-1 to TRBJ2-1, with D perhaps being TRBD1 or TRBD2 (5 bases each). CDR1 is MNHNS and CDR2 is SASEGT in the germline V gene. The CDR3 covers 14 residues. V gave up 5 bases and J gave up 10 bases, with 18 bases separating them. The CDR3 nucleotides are TGTGCCAGCAGTTTAGACCGGGACGTGGACGAGCAGTTCTTC. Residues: CASSLDRDVDEQFF.

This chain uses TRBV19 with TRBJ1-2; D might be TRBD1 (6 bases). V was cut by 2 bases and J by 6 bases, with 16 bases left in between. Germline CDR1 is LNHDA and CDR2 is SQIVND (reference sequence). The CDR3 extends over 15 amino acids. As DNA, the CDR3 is TGTGCCAGTAGTATACAGGGGACTGTTAATGATGGCTACACCTTC. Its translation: CASSIQGTVNDGYTF.

The CDR3 sequence: CASSAGLAGGKYNEQFF. CDR3 bases: TGCGCCAGCAGCGCCGGACTAGCGGGAGGGAAATACAATGAGCAGTTCTTC. The chain links TRBV5-1 to TRBJ2-1; 15 bases align to TRBD2. V was pared by 4 bases and J by 4 bases, with 6 bases of the junction left unmatched. Germline CDR1 and CDR2: SGHRS and YFSETQ. The CDR3 loop spans 17 amino acids.

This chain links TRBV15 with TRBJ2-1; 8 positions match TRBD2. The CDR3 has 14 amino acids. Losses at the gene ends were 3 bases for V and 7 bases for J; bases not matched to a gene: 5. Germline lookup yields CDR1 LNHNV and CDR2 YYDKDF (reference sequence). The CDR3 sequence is CATSRPGTRNEQFF. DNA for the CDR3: TGTGCCACCAGCAGGCCCGGGACTAGGAATGAGCAGTTCTTC.

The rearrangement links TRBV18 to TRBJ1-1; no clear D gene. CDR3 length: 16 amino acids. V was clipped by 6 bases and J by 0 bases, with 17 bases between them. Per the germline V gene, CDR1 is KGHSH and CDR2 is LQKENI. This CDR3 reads CASSPIQPRLNTEAFF. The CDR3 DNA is TGTGCCAGCTCGCCGATACAGCCACGGTTGAACACTGAAGCTTTCTTT.

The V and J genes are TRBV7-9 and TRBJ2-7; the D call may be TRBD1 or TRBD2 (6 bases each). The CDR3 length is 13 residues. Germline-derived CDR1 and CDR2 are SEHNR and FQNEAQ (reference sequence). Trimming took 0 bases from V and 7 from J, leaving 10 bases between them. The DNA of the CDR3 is TGTGCCAGCAGCTTAGCAGGGGGGAGAGAGCAGTACTTC. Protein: CASSLAGGREQYF.

The CDR3 loop reads CASRSDRGHFEQYF. The CDR3 nucleotides are TGTGCCAGCAGGTCGGACAGGGGGCATTTCGAGCAGTACTTC. The chain joins TRBV2 to TRBJ2-7, with TRBD1 matching 11 bases. CDR1 SNHLY and CDR2 FYNNEI come from the germline V gene. The CDR3 has 14 amino acids. Unmatched junction bases numbered 7, after V lost 6 bases and J lost 6 bases.

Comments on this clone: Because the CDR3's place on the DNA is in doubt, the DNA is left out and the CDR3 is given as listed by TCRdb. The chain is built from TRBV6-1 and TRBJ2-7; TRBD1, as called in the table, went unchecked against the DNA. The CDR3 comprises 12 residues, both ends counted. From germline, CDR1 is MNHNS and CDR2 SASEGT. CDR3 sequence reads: CASSDVGQGSRF.

The CDR3 DNA sequence: TGTGCCAGCAGCCGATCTAGCGTCCAGGAAGTTGAGCAGTTCTTC. It encodes CASSRSSVQEVEQFF. This chain links TRBV5-4 with TRBJ2-1; perhaps TRBD2 as D (6 bases). Germline V CDR1 and CDR2: SGHNT, YYREEE (reference sequence). The CDR3 has 15 residues. With 4 bases removed from V and 9 bases from J, the gap between germline ends came to 20 bases.

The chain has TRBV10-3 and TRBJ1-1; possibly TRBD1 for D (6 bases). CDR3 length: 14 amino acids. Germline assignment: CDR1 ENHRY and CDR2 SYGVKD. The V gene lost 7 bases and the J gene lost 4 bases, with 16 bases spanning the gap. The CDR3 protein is CAITKGVVGTEAFF. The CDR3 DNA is TGTGCCATCACGAAGGGGGTAGTCGGCACTGAAGCTTTCTTT.

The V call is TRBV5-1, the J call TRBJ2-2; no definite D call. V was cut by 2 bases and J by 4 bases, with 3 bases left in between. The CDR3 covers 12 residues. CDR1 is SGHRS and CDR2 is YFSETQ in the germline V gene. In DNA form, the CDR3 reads TGCGCCAGCAGCTTCGGCACCGGGGAGCTGTTTTTT. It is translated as CASSFGTGELFF.

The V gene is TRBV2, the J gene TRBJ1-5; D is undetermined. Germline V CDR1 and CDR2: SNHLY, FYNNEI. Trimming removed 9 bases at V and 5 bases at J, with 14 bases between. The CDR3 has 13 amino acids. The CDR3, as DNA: TGTGCCAGTTGCGTAGGGCTAGATCAGCCCCAGCATTTT. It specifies CASCVGLDQPQHF.

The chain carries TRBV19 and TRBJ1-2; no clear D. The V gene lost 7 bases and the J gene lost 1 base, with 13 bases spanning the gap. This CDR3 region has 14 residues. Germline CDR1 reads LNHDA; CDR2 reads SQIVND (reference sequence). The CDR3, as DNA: TGTGCCAGTACCCACCTAGGCAGTAACTATGGCTACACCTTC. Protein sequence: CASTHLGSNYGYTF.

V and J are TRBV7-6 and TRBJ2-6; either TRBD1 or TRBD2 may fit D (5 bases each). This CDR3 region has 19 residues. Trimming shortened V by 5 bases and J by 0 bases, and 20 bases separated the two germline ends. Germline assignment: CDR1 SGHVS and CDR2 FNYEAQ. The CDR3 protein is CASSRTPGRTFSGANVLTF. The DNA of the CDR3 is TGTGCCAGCAGCCGTACTCCGGGGCGGACCTTCTCTGGGGCCAACGTCCTGACTTTC.

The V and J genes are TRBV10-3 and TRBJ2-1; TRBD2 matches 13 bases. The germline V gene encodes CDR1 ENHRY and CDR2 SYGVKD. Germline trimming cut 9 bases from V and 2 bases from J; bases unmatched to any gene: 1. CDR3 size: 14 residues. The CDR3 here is CAITSGRAYNEQFF. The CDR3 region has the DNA TGTGCCATTACTAGCGGGAGGGCCTACAATGAGCAGTTCTTC.

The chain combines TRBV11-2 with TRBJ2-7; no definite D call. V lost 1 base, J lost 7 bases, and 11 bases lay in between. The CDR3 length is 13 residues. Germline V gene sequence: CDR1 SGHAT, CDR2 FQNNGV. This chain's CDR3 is CASSLGSSIEQYF. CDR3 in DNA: TGTGCCAGCAGCTTAGGGTCTAGTATTGAGCAGTACTTC.

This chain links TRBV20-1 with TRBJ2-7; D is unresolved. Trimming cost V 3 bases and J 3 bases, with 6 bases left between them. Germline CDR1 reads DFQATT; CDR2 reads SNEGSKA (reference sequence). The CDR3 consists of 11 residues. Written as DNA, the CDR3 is TGCAGTGCTAGTTTGGACTACGAGCAGTACTTC. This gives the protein CSASLDYEQYF.

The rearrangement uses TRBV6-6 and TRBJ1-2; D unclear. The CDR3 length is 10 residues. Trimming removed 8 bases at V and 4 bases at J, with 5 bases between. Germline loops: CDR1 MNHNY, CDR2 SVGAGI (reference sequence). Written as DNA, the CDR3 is TGTGCCAGCGGCTCCTATGGCTACACCTTC. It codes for CASGSYGYTF.

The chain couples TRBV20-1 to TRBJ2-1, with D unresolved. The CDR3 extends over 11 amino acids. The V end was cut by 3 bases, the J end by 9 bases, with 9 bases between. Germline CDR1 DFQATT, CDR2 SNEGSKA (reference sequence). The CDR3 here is CSASLVSEQFF. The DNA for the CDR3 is TGCAGTGCTAGTCTAGTCAGTGAGCAGTTCTTC.

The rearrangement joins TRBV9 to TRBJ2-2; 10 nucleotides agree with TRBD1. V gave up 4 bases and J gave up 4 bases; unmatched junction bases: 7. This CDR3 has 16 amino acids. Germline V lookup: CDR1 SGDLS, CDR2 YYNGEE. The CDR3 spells CASSTRQGAGTGELFF. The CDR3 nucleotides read TGTGCCAGCAGCACCCGACAGGGGGCAGGCACCGGGGAGCTGTTTTTT.

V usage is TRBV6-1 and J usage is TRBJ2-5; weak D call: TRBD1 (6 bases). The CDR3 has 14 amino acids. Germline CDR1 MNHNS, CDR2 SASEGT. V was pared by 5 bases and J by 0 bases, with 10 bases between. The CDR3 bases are TGTGCCAGCAGTAACAGGGCGTACCAAGAGACCCAGTACTTC. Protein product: CASSNRAYQETQYF.

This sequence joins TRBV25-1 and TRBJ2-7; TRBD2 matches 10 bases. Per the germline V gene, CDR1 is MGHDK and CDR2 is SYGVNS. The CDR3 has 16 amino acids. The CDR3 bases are TGTGCCAGCAGACATCAGGGGGCGGTAGCGGGAGGCTATAATCTCGTC. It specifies CASRHQGAVAGGYNLV.

CDR3 protein: CASSIRLADNEQFF. In DNA, the CDR3 is TGTGCCAGTAGTATACGACTAGCGGACAATGAGCAGTTCTTC. The rearrangement joins TRBV19 to TRBJ2-1, with TRBD2 matching 9 bases. Germline V gene lookup returns CDR1 LNHDA and CDR2 SQIVND (reference sequence). The CDR3 is 14 amino acids. V shed 2 bases and J 5 bases; nucleotides not matched to a gene: 1.